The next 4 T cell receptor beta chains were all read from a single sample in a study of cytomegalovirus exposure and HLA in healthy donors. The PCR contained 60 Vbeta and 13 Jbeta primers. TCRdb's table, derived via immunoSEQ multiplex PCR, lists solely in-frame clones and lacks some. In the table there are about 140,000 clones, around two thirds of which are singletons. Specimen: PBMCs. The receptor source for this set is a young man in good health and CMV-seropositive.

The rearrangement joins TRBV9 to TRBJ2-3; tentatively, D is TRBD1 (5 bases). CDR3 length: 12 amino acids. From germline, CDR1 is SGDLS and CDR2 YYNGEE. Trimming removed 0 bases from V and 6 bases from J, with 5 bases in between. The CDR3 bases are TGTGCCAGCAGCGTAGGGGGCGATACGCAGTATTTT. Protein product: CASSVGGDTQYF.

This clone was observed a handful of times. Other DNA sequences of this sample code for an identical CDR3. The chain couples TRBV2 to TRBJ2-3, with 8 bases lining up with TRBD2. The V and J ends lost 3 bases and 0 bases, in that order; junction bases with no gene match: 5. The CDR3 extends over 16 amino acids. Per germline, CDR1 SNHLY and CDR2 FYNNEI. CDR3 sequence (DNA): TGTGCCAGCAGTGATGAGCGGGAGAGGAGCACAGATACGCAGTATTTT. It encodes CASSDERERSTDTQYF.

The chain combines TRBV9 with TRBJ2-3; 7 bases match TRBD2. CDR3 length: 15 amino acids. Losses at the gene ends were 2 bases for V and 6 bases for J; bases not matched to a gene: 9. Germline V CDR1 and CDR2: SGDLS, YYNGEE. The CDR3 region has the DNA TGTGCCAGCAGCGTGGGGACTACCCCACGGGATACGCAGTATTTT. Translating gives CASSVGTTPRDTQYF.

The CDR3 sequence is CAISADTNLPIQYF. The CDR3 region has the DNA TGTGCCATCAGTGCGGACACGAACCTCCCCATTCAGTACTTC. This chain uses TRBV10-3 with TRBJ2-4; TRBD1 might be the D (5 bases). The CDR3 length is 14 residues. The germline gives CDR1 ENHRY, CDR2 SYGVKD. V was pared by 4 bases and J by 9 bases, with 16 bases between.